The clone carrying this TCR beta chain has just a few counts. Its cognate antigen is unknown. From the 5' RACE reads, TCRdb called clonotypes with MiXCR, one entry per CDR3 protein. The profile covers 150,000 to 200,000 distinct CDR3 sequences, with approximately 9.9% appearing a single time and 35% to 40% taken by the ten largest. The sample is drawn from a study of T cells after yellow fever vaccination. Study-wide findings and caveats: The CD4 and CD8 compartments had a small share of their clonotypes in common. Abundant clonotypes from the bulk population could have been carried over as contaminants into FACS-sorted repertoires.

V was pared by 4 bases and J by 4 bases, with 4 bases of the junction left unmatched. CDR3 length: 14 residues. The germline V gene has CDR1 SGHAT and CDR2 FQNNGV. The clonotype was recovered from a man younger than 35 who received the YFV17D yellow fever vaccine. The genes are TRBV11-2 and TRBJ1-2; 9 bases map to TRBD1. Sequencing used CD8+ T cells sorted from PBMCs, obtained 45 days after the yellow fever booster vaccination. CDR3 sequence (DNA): TGTGCCAGCAGCTCCGGGACAGGGAGCTATGGCTACACCTTC. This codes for CASSSGTGSYGYTF.